These 16 T cell receptor beta chains came from one sample sequenced in a study of cytomegalovirus exposure and HLA in healthy donors. Produced via immunoSEQ multiplex PCR; TCRdb's table is partial and in-frame only. The sample lists about 64,000 clones, 80% to 90% seen once, with around 1.8% in the top ten. Sequencing used PBMCs. All receptors derive from a woman aged 18-35 years in good health and CMV-seronegative.

The chain employs TRBV7-3 and TRBJ2-3; TRBD2 matches 10 bases. The CDR3 is 17 residues long. CDR1 and CDR2 from the germline V gene are SGHTA and FQGTGA. V was clipped by 0 bases and J by 6 bases; unmatched bases: 9. The CDR3 is CASSLTIGAGGPDTQYF. Written as DNA, the CDR3 is TGTGCCAGCAGCTTAACGATCGGAGCGGGGGGGCCCGATACGCAGTATTTT.

CDR3 region: CASSQPSSYEQYF. The DNA of the CDR3 is TGTGCCAGCAGCCAACCGAGCTCCTACGAGCAGTACTTC. The rearrangement uses TRBV4-2 and TRBJ2-7; D gene unclear. V lost 2 bases to trimming and J lost 0 bases, with 5 bases between them. CDR3 length equals 13 residues. Germline loops: CDR1 LGHNA, CDR2 YNFKEQ.

The chain is built from TRBV18 and TRBJ1-3; the D is unclear. The ends were cut back, 5 bases at V and 4 bases at J, with 6 bases in the middle. The CDR3 runs to 12 residues. Germline V gene data show CDR1 as KGHSH and CDR2 as LQKENI. The CDR3 region has the DNA TGTGCCAGCTCAGAAGCCGGAAACACCATATATTTT. Protein product: CASSEAGNTIYF.

The chain couples TRBV7-2 to TRBJ2-1; 11 bases align to TRBD2. Per germline, CDR1 SGHTA and CDR2 FQGNSA. Trimming cost V 5 bases and J 4 bases; bases outside gene matches: 4. The CDR3 extends over 15 amino acids. DNA for the CDR3: TGTGCCAGCAGCACACTAGCGGGGGCTTACAATGAGCAGTTCTTC. This gives the protein CASSTLAGAYNEQFF.

This sequence joins TRBV9 and TRBJ2-2; 7 nucleotides agree with TRBD2. Germline V gene lookup returns CDR1 SGDLS and CDR2 YYNGEE. The length of the CDR3 is 17 residues. V shed 3 bases, J shed 3 bases, and the junction held 11 bases outside the gene matches. CDR3 sequence: CASSASRLAADTGELFF. As DNA, the CDR3 is TGTGCCAGCAGCGCCTCGCGGCTAGCGGCCGACACCGGGGAGCTGTTTTTT.

The rearrangement uses TRBV18 and TRBJ2-1; TRBD1 might be the D (6 bases). This CDR3 is 18 amino acids long. Per germline, CDR1 KGHSH and CDR2 LQKENI. Trimming pared 1 base from V and 0 bases from J, leaving 16 bases between. In nucleotides, the CDR3 is TGTGCCAGCTCACCACGACTGGGACAACCTGCCTCCTACAATGAGCAGTTCTTC. It translates to CASSPRLGQPASYNEQFF.

This chain connects TRBV28 to TRBJ1-2, with 8 bases that match TRBD1. The J segment lost 5 bases and the V segment lost 7 bases, leaving 6 bases of the junction unmatched. The CDR3 is 13 residues long. Germline-derived CDR1 and CDR2 are MDHEN and SYDVKM. The CDR3 here is CASIQDRVYGYTF. In DNA, the CDR3 is TGTGCCAGCATCCAGGACAGGGTGTATGGCTACACCTTC.

This sequence joins TRBV6-5 and TRBJ2-7; TRBD1 aligns across 8 bases. The CDR3 covers 14 residues. The germline V gene encodes CDR1 MNHEY and CDR2 SVGAGI. V was pared by 5 bases and J by 1 base, with 4 bases of the junction left unmatched. CDR3 in amino acids: CASSTGGFSYEQYF. The DNA of the CDR3 is TGTGCCAGCAGTACAGGGGGTTTTTCCTACGAGCAGTACTTC.

The J gene is TRBJ1-2, the V gene TRBV7-2, with D hard to call. Germline V CDR1 and CDR2: SGHTA, FQGNSA. This CDR3 is built from 13 residues. With 4 bases removed from V and 4 bases from J, the gap between germline ends came to 10 bases. The CDR3 DNA reads as TGTGCCAGCAGCTCGAGACATCTCTATGGCTACACCTTC. Translated, it gives CASSSRHLYGYTF.

The chain uses TRBV7-2 and TRBJ2-5, with 7 bases fitting TRBD2. This CDR3 is 17 amino acids long. The ends lost 1 base at V and 4 bases at J; junction bases unmatched: 12. Germline V gene sequence: CDR1 SGHTA, CDR2 FQGNSA. The CDR3 DNA follows: TGTGCCAGCAGCTTAGTGGCTAGCGGTCCGGGGGTAGAGACCCAGTACTTC. This gives the protein CASSLVASGPGVETQYF.

The chain combines TRBV2 with TRBJ1-6; 8 bases are a match to TRBD1. CDR1 and CDR2 (germline): SNHLY, FYNNEI. Unmatched junction bases numbered 5, after V lost 2 bases and J lost 8 bases. The CDR3 loop spans 15 amino acids. The CDR3: CASSEYTGGYSPLHF. The CDR3 DNA reads as TGTGCCAGCAGTGAATATACAGGGGGTTATTCACCCCTCCACTTT.

The chain couples TRBV20-1 to TRBJ1-4; D unresolved. Trimming removed 7 bases from V and 8 bases from J, with 11 bases in between. This CDR3 spans 11 amino acids. Germline values: CDR1 DFQATT, CDR2 SNEGSKA (reference sequence). CDR3 sequence reads: CSGRSLEKLFF. Written as DNA, the CDR3 is TGCAGTGGGCGGTCATTGGAAAAACTGTTTTTT.

The chain uses TRBV18 and TRBJ2-3; D is possibly TRBD2 (5 bases). Germline V gives CDR1 KGHSH, CDR2 LQKENI. This CDR3 comprises 17 residues. The V end lost 1 base, the J end lost 0 bases, and 14 bases lay between the germline ends. The CDR3 nucleotides read TGTGCCAGCTCACCACAGAGACAACGGGAAAGCACAGATACGCAGTATTTT. Translated, it gives CASSPQRQRESTDTQYF.

The chain uses TRBV6-5 and TRBJ2-7, with TRBD2 as a possible D gene (5 bases). The germline V gene encodes CDR1 MNHEY and CDR2 SVGAGI. This CDR3 region has 14 residues. V lost 2 bases, J lost 5 bases, and 13 bases lay in between. The CDR3 sequence is CASSYLRGSHEQYF. The DNA of the CDR3 is TGTGCCAGCAGTTACCTCCGGGGTAGCCACGAGCAGTACTTC.

The table lists this clone with a count of one. This sequence joins TRBV27 and TRBJ1-5, with D tentatively TRBD1 (5 bases). Looked up from germline, CDR1 is MNHEY and CDR2 is SMNVEV (reference sequence). The V end lost 5 bases, the J end lost 5 bases, and 10 bases lay between the germline ends. The CDR3 is 13 amino acids. DNA of the CDR3: TGTGCCAGCAGTCCCCTACAGGATCAGCCCCAGCATTTT. This gives the protein CASSPLQDQPQHF.

The chain combines TRBV7-6 with TRBJ2-2; 7 positions match TRBD1. The germline V gene encodes CDR1 SGHVS and CDR2 FNYEAQ. J was trimmed by 6 bases and V by 5 bases; bases with no gene match: 12. The CDR3 has 16 amino acids. The CDR3: CASSKFRDRPSGELFF. The CDR3 coding sequence is TGTGCCAGCAGCAAATTTCGGGACAGACCTTCCGGGGAGCTGTTTTTT. Complete variable domain (other parts from reference TRBV7-6 and TRBJ2-2): GAGVSQSPRYKVTKRGQDVALRCDPISGHVSLYWYRQALGQGPEFLTYFNYEAQQDKSGLPNDRFSAERPEGSISTLTIQRTEQRDSAMYRCASSKFRDRPSGELFFGEGSRLTVL.